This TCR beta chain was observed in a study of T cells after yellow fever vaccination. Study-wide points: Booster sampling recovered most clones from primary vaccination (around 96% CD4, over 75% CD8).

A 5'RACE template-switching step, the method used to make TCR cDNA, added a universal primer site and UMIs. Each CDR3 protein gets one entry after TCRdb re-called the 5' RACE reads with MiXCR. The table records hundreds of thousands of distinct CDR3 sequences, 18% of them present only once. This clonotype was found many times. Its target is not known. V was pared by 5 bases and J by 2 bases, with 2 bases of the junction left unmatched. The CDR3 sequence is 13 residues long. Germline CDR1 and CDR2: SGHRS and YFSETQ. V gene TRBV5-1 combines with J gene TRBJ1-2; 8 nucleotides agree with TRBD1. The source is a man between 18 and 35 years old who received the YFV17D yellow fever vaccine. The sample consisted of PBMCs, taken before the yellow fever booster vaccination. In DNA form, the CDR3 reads TGCGCCAGCAGGCGGGACAGGAACTATGGCTACACCTTC. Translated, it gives CASRRDRNYGYTF.